These 30 T cell receptor beta chains share one sample of origin, sequenced in a study of blood T cell repertoires in COVID-19. Using immunoSEQ multiplex PCR, the repertoire was profiled, and TCRdb retains in-frame clones only, with some absent. Of around 200,000 clones listed, roughly nine tenths are singletons. Sequences were obtained from peripheral blood. The receptors shown here come from a man aged 40-49 years with acute or convalescent COVID-19.

The V call is TRBV5-1, the J call TRBJ2-2; tentatively, D is TRBD1 (6 bases). Germline-derived CDR1 and CDR2 are SGHRS and YFSETQ. The ends were cut back, 1 base at V and 7 bases at J, with 11 bases in the middle. The CDR3 runs to 14 residues. The CDR3 sequence is CASSLSAGVGELFF. In DNA, the CDR3 is TGCGCCAGCAGCTTGTCGGCAGGGGTCGGGGAGCTGTTTTTT.

The chain has TRBV5-6 and TRBJ1-6; TRBD1 matches at 8 bases. This CDR3 has 14 residues. The junction had 6 bases not matched to a gene; V was cut back by 4 bases and J by 9 bases. Germline V gives CDR1 SGHDT, CDR2 YYEEEE. The CDR3 protein is CASSIGQGGSPLHF. The CDR3 DNA sequence: TGTGCCAGCAGCATAGGACAGGGAGGTTCACCCCTCCACTTT.

CDR3 residues: CAWSLEGYPNYGYTF. The CDR3 nucleotides read TGTGCCTGGAGTCTGGAGGGATATCCTAACTATGGCTACACCTTC. The chain employs TRBV30 and TRBJ1-2, with no clear D. Germline values: CDR1 GTSNPN, CDR2 SVGIG (reference sequence). The CDR3 sequence is 15 residues long. Trimming pared 2 bases from V and 0 bases from J, leaving 13 bases between.

The chain recombines TRBV11-2 with TRBJ2-5, with D hard to call. V lost 2 bases, J lost 0 bases, and 10 bases lay in between. Germline CDR1 reads SGHAT; CDR2 reads FQNNGV. The length of the CDR3 is 15 residues. The CDR3 sequence is CASSLQAWYQETQYF. The CDR3 nucleotides are TGTGCCAGCAGCTTACAGGCTTGGTACCAAGAGACCCAGTACTTC.

The chain employs TRBV30 and TRBJ2-7; D uncertain. The CDR3 extends over 11 amino acids. Germline assignment: CDR1 GTSNPN and CDR2 SVGIG (reference sequence). V was cut by 1 base and J by 5 bases, with 6 bases left in between. The CDR3 here is CAWSGPNEQYF. CDR3 nucleotides: TGTGCCTGGAGTGGGCCGAACGAGCAGTACTTC.

The DNA of the CDR3 is TGTGCCACCAGCAGAGATATTGGTATTTCGGGAGCTTTCTTT. It specifies CATSRDIGISGAFF. The V and J genes are TRBV15 and TRBJ1-1; D is unresolved. Germline V gene sequence: CDR1 LNHNV, CDR2 YYDKDF (reference sequence). The length of the CDR3 is 14 residues. Trimming removed 0 bases at V and 10 bases at J, with 15 bases between.

J is TRBJ1-1 and V is TRBV7-8; tentative D call: TRBD1 (6 bases). Germline-derived CDR1 and CDR2 are SGHVS and FQNEAQ. Deletions cut 5 bases from V and 4 bases from J, with 14 bases between. The CDR3 runs 14 residues. CDR3 nucleotide sequence: TGTGCCAGCAGCCCGGACAGATCCCTCACTGAAGCTTTCTTT. This gives the protein CASSPDRSLTEAFF.

The rearrangement uses TRBV5-4 and TRBJ1-2; the D gene is possibly TRBD1 (6 bases). Trimming took 5 bases from V and 8 from J, leaving 13 bases between them. This CDR3 is 12 amino acids long. Germline-derived CDR1 and CDR2 are SGHNT and YYREEE (reference sequence). CDR3 bases: TGTGCCAGCAGGTACGACAGGCAGGGCTACACCTTC. This encodes CASRYDRQGYTF.

V gene TRBV6-2 or TRBV6-3 combines with J gene TRBJ2-5; 8 nucleotides match TRBD2. With 5 bases clipped from V and 5 bases from J, the junction kept 10 bases outside the gene matches. The CDR3 spans 15 residues. Germline lookup yields CDR1 MNHEY and CDR2 SVGEGT. This chain's CDR3 is CASSRAGDFYETQYF. The CDR3 DNA reads as TGTGCCAGCAGTCGAGCGGGGGATTTTTATGAGACCCAGTACTTC.

This clone was found a few times. This rearrangement joins TRBV5-1 to TRBJ1-6, with D possibly being TRBD1 (6 bases). This CDR3 contains 17 residues. V lost 4 bases and J 0 bases, leaving 14 bases between the germline ends. Germline CDR1 is SGHRS and CDR2 is YFSETQ. This chain's CDR3 is CASSPGQTSSYNSPLHF. The CDR3 nucleotides are TGCGCCAGCAGCCCCGGACAGACGAGCTCCTATAATTCACCCCTCCACTTT.

The chain is built from TRBV5-5 and TRBJ1-6; maybe TRBD1 (5 bases). The CDR3 sequence is 14 residues long. The germline V and J ends were trimmed by 6 bases and 5 bases, with 12 bases remaining between them. Germline values: CDR1 SGHKS, CDR2 YYEKEE (reference sequence). The CDR3 region is CASTPRGDNSPLHF. CDR3 coding DNA: TGTGCCAGCACTCCCCGGGGGGATAATTCACCCCTCCACTTT.

The chain couples TRBV2 to TRBJ2-5, with D unresolved. Germline V gene data show CDR1 as SNHLY and CDR2 as FYNNEI. The CDR3 sequence is 12 residues long. V lost 6 bases and J 5 bases, leaving 10 bases between the germline ends. In DNA, the CDR3 is TGTGCCAGCAGAACCGGGTACGAGACCCAGTACTTC. Its protein product is CASRTGYETQYF.

V gene TRBV6-4 combines with J gene TRBJ2-1; D not resolved. V was cut by 3 bases and J by 5 bases, with 14 bases left in between. The CDR3 spans 15 residues. Per germline, CDR1 MRHNA and CDR2 SNTAGT. In nucleotides, the CDR3 is TGTGCCAGCAGTGATAGTCTCAGGTGGGACAATGAGCAGTTCTTC. It translates to CASSDSLRWDNEQFF.

The rearrangement links TRBV4-1 to TRBJ2-3, with 10 nucleotides matching TRBD2. Trimming took 3 bases from V and 6 from J; bases not matched to a gene: 15. Germline assignment: CDR1 MGHRA and CDR2 YSYEKL. The CDR3 is 18 amino acids. In DNA form, the CDR3 reads TGCGCCAGCAGCCATCCCCCTGCTAGCGGGGGCCAGGGGGATACGCAGTATTTT. This encodes CASSHPPASGGQGDTQYF.

The CDR3 nucleotides are TGTGCCATCAGTGAGTCGACTAGCGGGGGGGCCGATAAGACCCAGTACTTC. It yields the protein CAISESTSGGADKTQYF. V gene TRBV10-3 combines with J gene TRBJ2-5, with 14 bases matching TRBD2. V shed 0 bases, J shed 6 bases, and the junction held 6 bases outside the gene matches. Germline CDR1 and CDR2: ENHRY and SYGVKD. The CDR3 contains 17 residues.

The V and J genes are TRBV19 and TRBJ2-7; the match to TRBD1 covers 9 bases. The length of the CDR3 is 15 residues. Per germline, CDR1 LNHDA and CDR2 SQIVND (reference sequence). After removal of 6 bases from V and 2 bases from J, the junction contained 8 bases not matched to a gene. CDR3 protein: CASRPFGTGPYEQYF. The CDR3, as DNA: TGTGCCAGTAGACCTTTCGGGACAGGGCCCTACGAGCAGTACTTC.

This chain connects TRBV7-8 to TRBJ1-3; D is possibly TRBD1 (6 bases). The V end was cut by 2 bases, the J end by 2 bases, with 10 bases between. The germline gives CDR1 SGHVS, CDR2 FQNEAQ. The CDR3 length is 15 residues. This CDR3 reads CASSLTGPAGNTIYF. CDR3 in DNA: TGTGCCAGCAGCTTAACAGGGCCGGCTGGAAACACCATATATTTT. The full variable domain, in which reference TRBV7-8 and TRBJ1-3 provide the parts outside the CDR3, is GAGVSQSPRYKVAKRGQDVALRCDPISGHVSLFWYQQALGQGPEFLTYFQNEAQLDKSGLPSDRFFAERPEGSVSTLKIQRTQQEDSAVYLCASSLTGPAGNTIYFGEGSWLTVV.

This chain uses TRBV25-1 with TRBJ2-2; a weak D match, TRBD1 (7 bases). V was cut by 6 bases and J by 8 bases, with 16 bases left in between. CDR3 length: 14 amino acids. The germline gives CDR1 MGHDK, CDR2 SYGVNS. The CDR3: CASRAGQRTGELFF. The CDR3 DNA reads TGTGCCAGCAGGGCGGGACAGCGGACTGGGGAGCTGTTTTTT.

This chain's CDR3 is CASSRDRYSYEQYF. The CDR3 DNA sequence: TGTGCCAGCAGCCGTGACAGATACTCCTACGAGCAGTACTTC. This chain links TRBV7-2 with TRBJ2-7; D might be TRBD1 (5 bases). The CDR3 length is 14 residues. The V and J ends lost 5 bases and 0 bases respectively, with 11 bases between them. From germline, CDR1 is SGHTA and CDR2 FQGNSA.

This chain joins TRBV28 and TRBJ2-5, with 10 bases fitting TRBD2. After removal of 5 bases from V and 4 bases from J, the junction contained 7 bases not matched to a gene. This CDR3 has 15 amino acids. Germline CDR1 and CDR2: MDHEN and SYDVKM. CDR3: CASSQLAGNRETQYF. CDR3 nucleotides: TGTGCCAGCAGTCAACTAGCGGGGAACCGAGAGACCCAGTACTTC.

The V and J genes are TRBV28 and TRBJ2-5; TRBD1 aligns across 7 bases. Germline loops: CDR1 MDHEN, CDR2 SYDVKM. The CDR3 covers 16 residues. J gave up 2 bases and V 3 bases, and 9 bases lay outside the gene matches. CDR3 amino acids: CASSFRSGTAQETQYF. CDR3 DNA: TGTGCCAGCAGTTTTCGATCCGGGACAGCTCAAGAGACCCAGTACTTC. Full variable domain (missing parts from reference TRBV28 and TRBJ2-5): DVKVTQSSRYLVKRTGEKVFLECVQDMDHENMFWYRQDPGLGLRLIYFSYDVKMKEKGDIPEGYSVSREKKERFSLILESASTNQTSMYLCASSFRSGTAQETQYFGPGTRLLVL.

The sample holds a few counts of this clone. V usage is TRBV15 and J usage is TRBJ2-3; 9 positions agree with TRBD2. V trimming: 2 bases; J trimming: 0 bases; junction bases outside the gene matches: 3. The CDR3 is 16 amino acids. The germline CDR1 and CDR2 sequences are LNHNV and YYDKDF (reference sequence). The CDR3 region is CATSRKTSGSTDTQYF. CDR3 nucleotide sequence: TGTGCCACCAGCAGAAAAACTAGCGGGAGCACAGATACGCAGTATTTT. Complete variable domain (other parts from reference TRBV15 and TRBJ2-3): DAMVIQNPRYQVTQFGKPVTLSCSQTLNHNVMYWYQQKSSQAPKLLFHYYDKDFNNEADTPDNFQSRRPNTSFCFLDIRSPGLGDTAMYLCATSRKTSGSTDTQYFGPGTRLTVL.

In regard to this clone: Other DNA variants within this sample encode the same CDR3. This chain joins TRBV5-1 and TRBJ1-5; TRBD1 matches at 7 bases. Germline CDR1 is SGHRS and CDR2 is YFSETQ. V lost 0 bases to trimming and J lost 7 bases; unmatched junction nucleotides: 4. The CDR3 extends over 14 amino acids. Written as DNA, the CDR3 is TGCGCCAGCAGCTTGGGAGGGGGCGGGCAGCCCCAGCATTTT. Translation gives CASSLGGGGQPQHF.

The chain has TRBV28 and TRBJ1-6; perhaps TRBD1 as D (6 bases). Germline-derived CDR1 and CDR2 are MDHEN and SYDVKM. The CDR3 spans 14 residues. The V end lost 8 bases, the J end lost 12 bases, and 20 bases lay between the germline ends. The CDR3 reads CASCGWGPGVPLHF. The CDR3 region has the DNA TGTGCCAGCTGCGGTTGGGGGCCCGGGGTACCCCTCCACTTT.

The chain couples TRBV7-2 to TRBJ2-5; 7 bases are a match to TRBD1. J gave up 4 bases and V 0 bases, and 8 bases lay outside the gene matches. The CDR3 runs to 16 residues. From germline, CDR1 is SGHTA and CDR2 FQGNSA. In DNA, the CDR3 is TGTGCCAGCAGCTTAGCGTCGGCGACAGGGCGAGAGACCCAGTACTTC. Its protein is CASSLASATGRETQYF.

This clone came up once. The chain recombines TRBV29-1 with TRBJ1-2; D gene uncertain. Trimming removed 8 bases from V and 2 bases from J, with 12 bases in between. Germline CDR1 is SQVTM and CDR2 is ANQGSEA. This CDR3 region has 12 residues. This chain's CDR3 is CSHELLNYGYTF. The CDR3 DNA follows: TGCAGCCATGAGCTATTAAACTATGGCTACACCTTC.

This clone was counted once. The J gene is TRBJ2-3, the V gene TRBV4-3; TRBD1 agrees at 8 bases. Germline V gene sequence: CDR1 LGHNA, CDR2 YSLEER. The trim removed 7 bases at V and 6 bases at J, leaving 3 bases unmatched. The CDR3 spans 12 residues. CDR3 in amino acids: CASMDRADTQYF. The CDR3 DNA reads TGCGCCAGCATGGACAGGGCCGATACGCAGTATTTT.

The genes are TRBV4-2 and TRBJ1-6, with 7 bases that match TRBD1. The CDR3 has 14 residues. The J segment lost 7 bases and the V segment lost 4 bases, leaving 4 bases of the junction unmatched. CDR1 and CDR2 from the germline V gene are LGHNA and YNFKEQ. DNA for the CDR3: TGTGCCAGCAGCCTACCGGGACAGAATTCACCCCTCCACTTT. Encoded protein: CASSLPGQNSPLHF.

This sequence joins TRBV10-2 and TRBJ2-3; TRBD2 matches at 14 bases. V shed 0 bases, J shed 0 bases, and the junction held 8 bases outside the gene matches. The CDR3 extends over 20 amino acids. Germline V gene data show CDR1 as WSHSY and CDR2 as SAAADI. The CDR3 protein is CASSESMGTSGGASTDTQYF. As DNA, the CDR3 is TGCGCCAGCAGTGAGTCTATGGGGACTAGCGGGGGAGCTAGCACAGATACGCAGTATTTT.

The chain's CDR3 is CASSQDDRVRGNEKLFF. The CDR3 coding sequence is TGCGCCAGCAGCCAAGATGACAGGGTACGGGGGAATGAAAAACTGTTTTTT. The rearrangement joins TRBV4-1 to TRBJ1-4; 7 nucleotides agree with TRBD1. This CDR3 region has 17 residues. Germline CDR1 MGHRA, CDR2 YSYEKL. The V and J ends lost 0 bases and 5 bases, in that order; junction bases with no gene match: 9.